This TCR beta chain was sequenced for a study of blood T cell repertoires in COVID-19. Across the study: From the United States, Italy and Spain came samples of acute and convalescent COVID-19.

Under the authors' procedure: Nucleated cell counts were estimated from reference gene primer amplification. Here immunoSEQ multiplex PCR was the method, and the copy in TCRdb shows in-frame clones only, minus some. From that table come the V and J calls and clone size; the DNA was used to work out D and trimming. The data show a few hundred thousand clones, approximately 91% seen once. Source material: peripheral blood. The receptor was derived from a man aged 45-65 years with acute or convalescent COVID-19.

The chain's CDR3 is CASSVAGPTDTQYF. Here the CDR3 DNA reads TGTGCCAGCAGTGTAGCGGGGCCCACAGATACGCAGTATTTT. The chain uses TRBV25-1 and TRBJ2-3, with TRBD2 matching over 8 bases. V trimming: 4 bases; J trimming: 2 bases; junction bases outside the gene matches: 2. CDR3 size: 14 residues. Germline CDR1 and CDR2: MGHDK and SYGVNS.